These 7 T cell receptor beta chains originate from one sample sequenced in a study of T cells in Graves' hyperthyroidism and ophthalmopathy. Amplified regions were TCR beta CDR3 sequences from RNA transcripts. TCR CDR3 underwent first-round RT-PCR with the HTBI primer set. TCRdb used MiXCR to reprocess the multiplex PCR reads, holding one entry per CDR3 protein. The sample holds roughly 840,000 distinct CDR3 sequences, roughly 40% seen once. Sample: blood. The origin of the receptors is a man between 18 and 29 years old with Graves' hyperthyroidism.

The chain employs TRBV20-1 and TRBJ2-5, with D maybe TRBD2 (5 bases). V lost 5 bases and J lost 2, with 9 bases in between. The CDR3 is made up of 12 amino acids. Germline V gives CDR1 DFQATT, CDR2 SNEGSKA (reference sequence). CDR3: CSAAPGQETQYF. The CDR3 bases are TGCAGTGCTGCCCCGGGGCAAGAGACCCAGTACTTC.

The chain uses TRBV29-1 and TRBJ1-1; the D gene is possibly TRBD1 (5 bases). The CDR3 is 12 residues long. Germline V gene sequence: CDR1 SQVTM, CDR2 ANQGSEA. V lost 7 bases, J lost 3 bases, and 12 bases lay in between. The CDR3 spells CSARQMYTEAFF. The CDR3 DNA is TGCAGCGCCCGACAGATGTACACTGAAGCTTTCTTT.

V and J are TRBV20-1 and TRBJ2-5; no firm D call. The V end lost 1 base, the J end lost 11 bases, and 5 bases lay between the germline ends. The germline CDR1 and CDR2 sequences are DFQATT and SNEGSKA (reference sequence). The CDR3 is 9 residues long. CDR3 loop: CSARGPQYF. CDR3 nucleotide sequence: TGCAGTGCTAGAGGGCCTCAGTACTTC.

This clonotype was detected many times. V is TRBV2 and J is TRBJ2-6, with D uncertain. Germline CDR1 and CDR2: SNHLY and FYNNEI. The CDR3 is made up of 14 amino acids. V lost 10 bases to trimming and J lost 0 bases, with 10 bases between them. The CDR3 sequence: CAIGGLSGANVLTF. The CDR3, as DNA: TGTGCCATCGGCGGCCTCTCTGGGGCCAACGTCCTGACTTTC.

This clonotype was recorded a few times. Possible read error: a much larger clone is one base away. V is TRBV10-3 and J is TRBJ1-6, with a tentative D call TRBD1 (5 bases). There are 15 residues in the CDR3. CDR1 and CDR2 (germline): ENHRY, SYGVKD. The DNA for the CDR3 is TGTGTCATCAGTCGGGGGTCGGGTTCTAACTCACCCCTCCACTTT. Residues: CVISRGSGSNSPLHF.

The V and J genes are TRBV14 and TRBJ1-1; TRBD1 matches at 8 bases. Unmatched junction bases numbered 6, after V lost 4 bases and J lost 5 bases. Germline V CDR1 and CDR2: SGHDN, FVKESK. This CDR3 region has 14 residues. Written as DNA, the CDR3 is TGTGCCAGCAGCCCATGGACAGGGAGGACTGAAGCTTTCTTT. Translation gives CASSPWTGRTEAFF. Drawing the rest from reference TRBV14 and TRBJ1-1, the complete variable domain is EAGVTQFPSHSVIEKGQTVTLRCDPISGHDNLYWYRRVMGKEIKFLLHFVKESKQDESGMPNNRFLAERTGGTYSTLKVQPAELEDSGVYFCASSPWTGRTEAFFGQGTRLTVV.

To note about this clonotype: A much larger clone differs by one base, so this may be a read error. The chain combines TRBV29-1 with TRBJ1-1, with TRBD1 matching 7 bases. Trimming cost V 3 bases and J 8 bases; bases outside gene matches: 6. Germline loops: CDR1 SQVTM, CDR2 ANQGSEA. CDR3 size: 12 residues. The CDR3 DNA is TGCAGCGTTGACGGGTCGACAGGGGAAGCTTTCTTT. This sequence encodes CSVDGSTGEAFF.